These 28 T cell receptor delta chains came from one sample sequenced in a study of gammadelta T cells in human blood. TCRdb re-called the RT-PCR reads through CATT. The sample carries about 410 delta-chain clones, 34% recorded once. The sequencing sample was made of Vgamma9Vdelta2 gamma-delta T cells from cord blood. The receptor source for this set is a newborn.

No V gene was called, and the J gene is TRDJ3. CDR3 length: 10 residues. The CDR3 nucleotides read TGCTCCGGGGACACCCGACAGATGTTTTTC. Translated: CSGDTRQMFF.

In the case of this clone: This is likely an artifact of a read error, given a far larger clone one base away. This chain connects TRDV2 to TRDJ1; 7 bases agree with TRDD3. As TCRdb names no J gene, one was assigned here on the basis of a DNA match to germline. The CDR3 spans 16 residues. The germline CDR1 and CDR2 sequences are GEAIGNYY and EKD. V was clipped by 3 bases and J by 4 bases; unmatched bases: 13. This chain's CDR3 is CACDAGGIREVDKLIF. CDR3 nucleotide sequence: TGTGCCTGTGACGCCGGGGGGATCCGGGAAGTCGATAAACTCATCTTT.

There are a few counts of this clone. A much more abundant neighbour one base away suggests this may be a read error. The chain carries TRDV2 and TRDJ1; D may be TRDD3 (6 bases). The germline V gene has CDR1 GEAIGNYY and CDR2 EKD. The CDR3 is 15 amino acids. Here the CDR3 DNA reads TGTGCCTGTGACACCTTGGAGGATACAGGAGATATACTCATCTTT. This encodes CACDTLEDTGDILIF.

This clone was counted a few times. Only one base separates this from a far larger clonotype, so it likely reflects a read error. V gene TRDV2 combines with J gene TRDJ2; D possibly corresponds to TRDD3 (5 bases). TCRdb supplies no J gene; here it was assigned by aligning the nucleotide sequence to germline. Germline V gene sequence: CDR1 GEAIGNYY, CDR2 EKD. The CDR3 totals 15 residues. Trimming removed 6 bases at V and 4 bases at J, with 17 bases between. The CDR3 here is CACRRGDPPTAQLFF. CDR3 bases: TGTGCCTGTAGGCGCGGGGACCCTCCGACAGCACAACTCTTCTTT.

The rearrangement joins TRDV2 to TRDJ1, with TRDD3 matching over 13 bases. Unmatched junction bases numbered 17, after V lost 5 bases and J lost 0 bases. In germline, CDR1 is GEAIGNYY, CDR2 EKD. The CDR3 contains 20 residues. The CDR3 spells CACVPSLGDTLLDYTDKLIF. CDR3 in DNA: TGTGCCTGTGTCCCCTCACTGGGGGATACGCTGCTCGACTACACCGATAAACTCATCTTT.

This clone occurred once. With only one base between it and a far larger clone, this is likely a read error. J is TRDJ1 and V is TRDV2; D gene ambiguous. The J gene is not listed in TCRdb, so it was assigned here from a DNA match to germline. This CDR3 contains 22 residues. Germline CDR1 reads GEAIGNYY; CDR2 reads EKD. Trimming took off 0 bases at V and 0 bases at J, with 31 bases between the two ends. The CDR3 sequence: CACDTVSRRTQLRDLYTDKLIF. DNA for the CDR3: TGTGCCTGTGACACCGTGAGTCGCCGAACCCAACTGAGGGACCTGTACACCGATAAACTCATCTTT.

Within the sample, this clone is large (0.1 to 1%). This rearrangement joins TRDV2 to TRDJ3; a possible D gene is TRDD3 (6 bases). This CDR3 contains 21 residues. V lost 3 bases and J lost 0, with 23 bases in between. The germline gives CDR1 GEAIGNYY, CDR2 EKD. CDR3 protein: CACDPTGMGATSSWDTRQMFF. The CDR3 DNA sequence: TGTGCCTGTGACCCCACGGGCATGGGGGCTACGAGCTCCTGGGACACCCGACAGATGTTTTTC.

This clone appeared a single time. Given a far larger clone just one base away, this is likely a sequencing read error. This chain connects TRDV2 to TRDJ1; 9 nucleotides match TRDD3. TCRdb gives no J gene; it was assigned here by matching the DNA to germline. The CDR3 loop spans 22 amino acids. Germline CDR1 GEAIGNYY, CDR2 EKD. Germline trimming cut 1 base from V and 0 bases from J; bases unmatched to any gene: 23. CDR3 region: CACDTVSRRTQLGDLYTDKLIF. CDR3 bases: TGTGCCTGTGACACAGTGAGTCGCCGAACCCAACTGGGGGACCTGTACACCGATAAACTCATCTTT.

Remarks on this clone: A far larger clone is one base from this, pointing to a likely read error. The genes are TRDV2 and TRDJ3; TRDD3 matches at 11 bases. The J gene was missing in TCRdb and was found by matching the end of the DNA to germline. Germline assignment: CDR1 GEAIGNYY and CDR2 EKD. There are 17 residues in the CDR3. The CDR3 sequence is CACDTLGDIWDTRQMFF. The CDR3, as DNA: TGTGCCTGTGACACACTGGGGGATATTTGGGATACCCGACAGATGTTTTTC.

By sample fraction, this clone is large. The V call is TRDV2, the J call TRDJ3; 10 nucleotides line up with TRDD3. The trim removed 0 bases at V and 1 base at J, leaving 5 bases unmatched. CDR3 length: 19 amino acids. Germline lookup yields CDR1 GEAIGNYY and CDR2 EKD. CDR3 sequence reads: CACDTGGYAFSWDTRQMFF. Here the CDR3 DNA reads TGTGCCTGTGACACCGGGGGATACGCTTTTTCCTGGGACACCCGACAGATGTTTTTC.

In regard to this clone: Being one base from a much bigger clone, this may be a read error. The chain carries TRDV2 and TRDJ1; TRDD3 agrees at 9 bases. Since TCRdb gives no J gene, matching the DNA to germline was used here to assign it. Germline loops: CDR1 GEAIGNYY, CDR2 EKD. The CDR3 spans 14 residues. In nucleotides, the CDR3 is TGCGCCTGTGCCCATACTGGGGGAGACGATAAACTCATCTTT. This sequence encodes CACAHTGGDDKLIF.

This clone is large by share. This chain links TRDV2 with TRDJ3; D is perhaps TRDD3 (5 bases). CDR1 GEAIGNYY and CDR2 EKD come from the germline V gene. The CDR3 contains 18 residues. The ends were cut back, 0 bases at V and 0 bases at J, with 11 bases in the middle. CDR3 in amino acids: CACDTVGTSSWDTRQMFF. Here the CDR3 DNA reads TGTGCCTGTGACACCGTGGGGACCAGCTCCTGGGACACCCGACAGATGTTTTTC.

This clone is labeled as large. The V gene is TRDV2, the J gene TRDJ1, with 8 bases identical to TRDD3. Germline trimming cut 3 bases from V and 4 bases from J; bases unmatched to any gene: 15. The CDR3 is 17 amino acids. In germline, CDR1 is GEAIGNYY, CDR2 EKD. CDR3 sequence reads: CACDVLGATDESDKLIF. The CDR3 DNA follows: TGTGCCTGTGACGTACTGGGGGCCACGGATGAGAGCGATAAACTCATCTTT.

By frequency in the sample, this clone is large. The chain recombines TRDV2 with TRDJ1; perhaps TRDD3 as D (6 bases). The CDR3 runs to 14 residues. V lost 2 bases to trimming and J lost 0 bases, with 9 bases between them. CDR1 is GEAIGNYY and CDR2 is EKD in the germline V gene. As DNA, the CDR3 is TGTGCCTGTGACATGGGGGCTTACACCGATAAACTCATCTTT. Protein product: CACDMGAYTDKLIF.

A note on this clone: This is likely an artifact of a read error, given a far larger clone one base away. The rearrangement joins TRDV2 to TRDJ1; 11 positions agree with TRDD3. TCRdb gives no J gene; it was assigned here by matching the DNA to germline. Per germline, CDR1 GEAIGNYY and CDR2 EKD. CDR3 length: 14 residues. The J segment lost 5 bases and the V segment lost 1 base, leaving 2 bases of the junction unmatched. The chain's CDR3 is CACDTGGYADKLIF. Written as DNA, the CDR3 is TGTGCCTGTGACACTGGGGGATACGCTGATAAACTCATCTTT.

In this sample, this clone is large. This rearrangement joins TRDV2 to TRDJ1; TRDD3 agrees at 9 bases. J was trimmed by 0 bases and V by 3 bases; bases with no gene match: 16. The CDR3 consists of 19 residues. Per germline, CDR1 GEAIGNYY and CDR2 EKD. The CDR3 DNA follows: TGTGCCTGTGACTCCGCTCTTCTGGGGGATCCGCTGTACACCGATAAACTCATCTTT. Translated, it gives CACDSALLGDPLYTDKLIF.

This clone is large within its sample. The V gene is TRDV2, the J gene TRDJ3; 11 bases are shared with TRDD3. The J segment lost 0 bases and the V segment lost 2 bases, leaving 2 bases of the junction unmatched. The germline V gene has CDR1 GEAIGNYY and CDR2 EKD. The CDR3 length is 18 residues. The CDR3 region has the DNA TGTGCCTGTGACATACTGGGGGATAACTCCTGGGACACCCGACAGATGTTTTTC. Protein: CACDILGDNSWDTRQMFF.

The chain couples TRDV2 to TRDJ1; 8 nucleotides match TRDD3. Because TCRdb records no J gene, it was assigned here through a match of the DNA to germline. The trim removed 3 bases at V and 0 bases at J, leaving 17 bases unmatched. Germline assignment: CDR1 GEAIGNYY and CDR2 EKD. The CDR3 has 19 amino acids. CDR3 in DNA: TGTGCCTGTGACCCCCGGGCTGGGGGAGCTGTTCGCTACACCGATAAACTCATCTTT. This gives the protein CACDPRAGGAVRYTDKLIF.

As to this clone: This may be a read error: a much more frequent sequence differs by one nucleotide. V usage is TRDV2 and J usage is TRDJ2; tentative D call: TRDD3 (6 bases). TCRdb is silent on the J gene; assignment here came from matching the DNA to germline. In germline, CDR1 is GEAIGNYY, CDR2 EKD. Trimming took off 2 bases at V and 4 bases at J, with 7 bases between the two ends. The CDR3 spans 13 residues. This CDR3 is CACDIWGTAQLFF. Written as DNA, the CDR3 is TGTGCCTGTGACATCTGGGGGACAGCACAACTCTTCTTT.

With respect to this clone: This likely stems from a read error, as it lies one base from a far larger clone. The V and J genes are TRDV2 and TRDJ3, with 11 bases matching TRDD3. In the absence of a J gene in TCRdb, the DNA was matched to germline to assign it here. Germline V gives CDR1 GEAIGNYY, CDR2 EKD. The CDR3 runs to 17 residues. The ends lost 1 base at V and 7 bases at J; junction bases unmatched: 5. CDR3 residues: CACDTLGDICDTRQMFF. The CDR3 DNA reads as TGTGCCTGTGACACACTGGGGGATATTTGTGACACCCGACAGATGTTTTTC.

This clone rates as large (0.1 to 1%). The chain combines TRDV2 with TRDJ3; a possible D gene is TRDD3 (6 bases). Germline V CDR1 and CDR2: GEAIGNYY, EKD. The CDR3 has 19 residues. The V end lost 0 bases, the J end lost 0 bases, and 14 bases lay between the germline ends. This CDR3 reads CACDTAGAPDSWDTRQMFF. CDR3 in DNA: TGTGCCTGTGACACCGCTGGGGCCCCCGACTCCTGGGACACCCGACAGATGTTTTTC.

This clone is hyperexpanded within its sample. The chain couples TRDV2 to TRDJ3; 12 nucleotides match TRDD3. V lost 0 bases to trimming and J lost 0 bases; unmatched junction nucleotides: 5. Germline-derived CDR1 and CDR2 are GEAIGNYY and EKD. The CDR3 consists of 20 residues. CDR3 nucleotides: TGTGCCTGTGACACCGGCTGGGGGATACGCAGCTCCTGGGACACCCGACAGATGTTTTTC. This gives the protein CACDTGWGIRSSWDTRQMFF.

Comments on this clone: A much larger clone differs by one base, so this may be a read error. The rearrangement uses TRDV2 and TRDJ1, with 9 bases lining up with TRDD3. Trimming cost V 5 bases and J 0 bases; bases outside gene matches: 15. The CDR3 sequence is 18 residues long. Germline CDR1 reads GEAIGNYY; CDR2 reads EKD. The CDR3 bases are TGTGCCTGTGTCCCTAGGTACTGGGGGACCCCTTACACCGATAAACTCATCTTT. Its translation is CACVPRYWGTPYTDKLIF.

This clone is large (0.1 to 1%). This chain uses TRDV2 with TRDJ3; 11 bases map to TRDD3. V was pared by 2 bases and J by 2 bases, with 1 base of the junction left unmatched. The CDR3 consists of 17 residues. CDR1 and CDR2 (germline): GEAIGNYY, EKD. CDR3 DNA: TGTGCCTGTGACATACTGGGGGATACCTGGGACACCCGACAGATGTTTTTC. Translating it yields CACDILGDTWDTRQMFF.

In this sample, this clone is large. There is no V gene call, and the J gene is TRDJ1; the D segment call TRDD3 is taken from the table without a DNA check. The CDR3 is made up of 16 amino acids. The CDR3 DNA follows: TGTGCCTGTGGACGGTCGCTGGGGGCTCCCACCGATAAACTCATCTTT. Its protein is CACGRSLGAPTDKLIF.

Comment on this clone: With only one base between it and a far larger clone, this is likely a read error. The J gene is TRDJ3, the V gene TRDV2; D may be TRDD3 (5 bases). As TCRdb names no J gene, one was assigned here on the basis of a DNA match to germline. Germline-derived CDR1 and CDR2 are GEAIGNYY and EKD. V lost 0 bases, J lost 9 bases, and 8 bases lay in between. The CDR3 contains 14 residues. The CDR3 nucleotides read TGTGCCTGTGACACCTGGGGCGTCACCCGACAGATGTTTTTC. It yields the protein CACDTWGVTRQMFF.

With regard to this clone: This likely reflects a read error, since a far larger clone is one base away. The chain combines TRDV2 with TRDJ1; TRDD3 matches 7 bases. The J gene, missing from TCRdb, was assigned here through DNA to germline matching. Losses at the gene ends were 3 bases for V and 4 bases for J; bases not matched to a gene: 13. The V gene's germline CDR1 is GEAIGNYY and CDR2 EKD. The CDR3 runs to 16 residues. The CDR3 region is CACDPGGIREVDKLIF. CDR3 bases: TGTGCCTGTGACCCCGGGGGGATCCGGGAAGTCGATAAACTCATCTTT.

There are a few counts of this clone. A much larger clonotype is one base distant, so this may be a read error. This sequence joins TRDV2 and TRDJ3; 7 bases map to TRDD3. The J gene, not given by TCRdb, was assigned here from a germline match of the nucleotide sequence. The CDR3 runs 18 residues. The germline gives CDR1 GEAIGNYY, CDR2 EKD. The CDR3 loop reads CACDTVGGSSWDIRQMFF. CDR3 bases: TGTGCCTGTGACACCGTTGGGGGAAGCTCCTGGGACATCCGACAGATGTTTTTC.